This entry lists 13 T cell receptor beta chains sequenced from one sample in a study of T cell responses to AZD1222 COVID-19 vaccine. The table came from immunoSEQ multiplex PCR; TCRdb's copy has only in-frame clones and leaves some out. The sample lists around 140,000 clones, roughly 85% occurring once. The input for sequencing was peripheral blood, taken 28 days after the second dose of the MenACWY control vaccine. Receptors originate from an adult who received the MenACWY meningococcal vaccine as a control.

The chain couples TRBV11-3 to TRBJ2-1, with no clear D. The CDR3 sequence is 14 residues long. Trimming shortened V by 5 bases and J by 8 bases, and 16 bases separated the two germline ends. Germline-derived CDR1 and CDR2 are SGHNT and YENEEA. The CDR3 bases are TGTGCCAGCAGCCCCCGACCCCGGAGCGATGAGCAGTTCTTC. Amino acid sequence: CASSPRPRSDEQFF.

The V gene is TRBV9, the J gene TRBJ1-1; possible D gene TRBD1, 6 bases. CDR3 length: 15 amino acids. V lost 0 bases and J 6 bases, leaving 15 bases between the germline ends. Germline V gene lookup returns CDR1 SGDLS and CDR2 YYNGEE. The CDR3 spells CASSVAQGGNAEAFF. DNA of the CDR3: TGTGCCAGCAGCGTAGCCCAAGGGGGTAACGCTGAAGCTTTCTTT.

CDR3 region: CSASLGGRVTEAFF. The CDR3 DNA reads as TGCAGTGCTAGTTTGGGGGGGCGGGTCACTGAAGCTTTCTTT. The rearrangement links TRBV20-1 to TRBJ1-1, with a weak D call TRBD1 (6 bases). The V gene's germline CDR1 is DFQATT and CDR2 SNEGSKA (reference sequence). V lost 3 bases and J lost 4, with 15 bases in between. CDR3 length equals 14 residues.

This clone appeared a few times. The rearrangement uses TRBV28 and TRBJ1-2, with D perhaps matching TRBD1 (5 bases). The ends were cut back, 5 bases at V and 3 bases at J, with 13 bases in the middle. Germline V lookup: CDR1 MDHEN, CDR2 SYDVKM. CDR3 length: 14 residues. The CDR3 nucleotides are TGTGCCAGCAGTAGGAGGCGGGACCACTATGGCTACACCTTC. As protein: CASSRRRDHYGYTF.

The chain recombines TRBV3-1 (or the pseudogene TRBV3-2) with TRBJ2-1; D call uncertain. Trimming took 1 base from V and 5 from J, leaving 9 bases between them. The CDR3 runs to 14 residues. The germline CDR1 and CDR2 sequences are LGHDT and YNNKEL (reference sequence). The CDR3 DNA reads TGTGCCAGCAGCCAAGTTCCCGCGGACAATGAGCAGTTCTTC. Translating gives CASSQVPADNEQFF.

The CDR3 DNA reads as TGCGCCAGCAGTGAGACAGGAGGAACCAATCAGCCCCAGCATTTT. It translates to CASSETGGTNQPQHF. The V call is TRBV10-2, the J call TRBJ1-5; weak D call: TRBD1 (5 bases). The CDR3 covers 15 residues. Germline CDR1 is WSHSY and CDR2 is SAAADI. V was cut by 2 bases and J by 3 bases, with 11 bases left in between.

This chain uses TRBV3-1 (or the pseudogene TRBV3-2) with TRBJ2-2, with D uncertain. Trimming took 3 bases from V and 4 from J, leaving 9 bases between them. Germline values: CDR1 LGHDT, CDR2 YNNKEL (reference sequence). CDR3 length equals 14 residues. The CDR3 DNA is TGTGCCAGCAGCCAGGTGGGCTCCACCGGGGAGCTGTTTTTT. Translated: CASSQVGSTGELFF.

This sequence joins TRBV9 and TRBJ1-2; D might be TRBD1 (6 bases). Germline CDR1 and CDR2: SGDLS and YYNGEE. V lost 4 bases and J lost 7, with 14 bases in between. The CDR3 sequence is 13 residues long. The CDR3 reads CASSLTGGAGYTF. DNA for the CDR3: TGTGCCAGCAGCCTCACCGGGGGGGCTGGCTACACCTTC.

This clone was found once. CDR3 region: CAPAAGEQFF. Written as DNA, the CDR3 is TGTGCCCCTGCGGCGGGGGAGCAGTTCTTC. The rearrangement uses TRBV27 and TRBJ2-1; D is perhaps TRBD2 (6 bases). Trimming removed 11 bases at V and 10 bases at J, with 12 bases between. Germline V CDR1 and CDR2: MNHEY, SMNVEV (reference sequence). The CDR3 covers 10 residues.

Here the CDR3 DNA reads TGTGCTAGTGGTTTGGTACTTGGGGCTGAGCAGTTCTTC. This encodes CASGLVLGAEQFF. The chain carries TRBV12-5 and TRBJ2-1; D is possibly TRBD1 (5 bases). Trimming pared 0 bases from V and 9 bases from J, leaving 9 bases between. CDR1 and CDR2 (germline): LGHNT, FRNRAP. This CDR3 is built from 13 residues.

The V gene is TRBV9, the J gene TRBJ1-2; 7 bases fit TRBD1. The CDR3 sequence is 14 residues long. Unmatched junction bases numbered 5, after V lost 4 bases and J lost 2 bases. CDR1 SGDLS and CDR2 YYNGEE come from the germline V gene. The CDR3 nucleotides are TGTGCCAGCAGCCGGCTGACAGGGAACTATGGCTACACCTTC. The encoded protein is CASSRLTGNYGYTF.

This clone was observed a handful of times. The J gene is TRBJ2-3, the V gene TRBV10-2; D assignment may be TRBD1 or TRBD2 (5 bases each). Germline V gene data show CDR1 as WSHSY and CDR2 as SAAADI. Trimming removed 6 bases at V and 6 bases at J, with 16 bases between. This CDR3 spans 14 amino acids. The DNA for the CDR3 is TGCGCCAGCAGGACGGGGCAGACTGGGGATACGCAGTATTTT. Its translation is CASRTGQTGDTQYF.

The chain carries TRBV11-2 and TRBJ2-7, with 8 bases that match TRBD2. Germline CDR1 and CDR2: SGHAT and FQNNGV. Trimming took 3 bases from V and 4 from J; bases not matched to a gene: 2. The CDR3 sequence is 13 residues long. CDR3 protein: CASSLRGEYEQYV. As DNA, the CDR3 is TGTGCCAGCAGCTTGCGGGGGGAGTACGAGCAGTACGTC.